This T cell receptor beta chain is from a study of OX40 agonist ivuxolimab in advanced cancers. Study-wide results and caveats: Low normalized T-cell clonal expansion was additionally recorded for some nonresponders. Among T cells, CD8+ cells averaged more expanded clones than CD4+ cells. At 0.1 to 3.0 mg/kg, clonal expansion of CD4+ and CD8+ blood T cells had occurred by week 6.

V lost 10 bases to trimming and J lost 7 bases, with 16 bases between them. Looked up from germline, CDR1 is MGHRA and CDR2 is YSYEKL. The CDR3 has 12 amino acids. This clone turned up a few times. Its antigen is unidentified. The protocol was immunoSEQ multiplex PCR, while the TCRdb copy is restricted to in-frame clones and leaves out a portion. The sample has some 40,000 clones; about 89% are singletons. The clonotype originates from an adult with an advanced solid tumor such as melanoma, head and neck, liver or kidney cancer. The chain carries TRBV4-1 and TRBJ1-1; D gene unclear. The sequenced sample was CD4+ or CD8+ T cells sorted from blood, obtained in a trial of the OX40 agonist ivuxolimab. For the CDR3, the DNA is TGCGCCACCGCGGAGGCCTCCGGTGAAGCTTTCTTT. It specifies CATAEASGEAFF.